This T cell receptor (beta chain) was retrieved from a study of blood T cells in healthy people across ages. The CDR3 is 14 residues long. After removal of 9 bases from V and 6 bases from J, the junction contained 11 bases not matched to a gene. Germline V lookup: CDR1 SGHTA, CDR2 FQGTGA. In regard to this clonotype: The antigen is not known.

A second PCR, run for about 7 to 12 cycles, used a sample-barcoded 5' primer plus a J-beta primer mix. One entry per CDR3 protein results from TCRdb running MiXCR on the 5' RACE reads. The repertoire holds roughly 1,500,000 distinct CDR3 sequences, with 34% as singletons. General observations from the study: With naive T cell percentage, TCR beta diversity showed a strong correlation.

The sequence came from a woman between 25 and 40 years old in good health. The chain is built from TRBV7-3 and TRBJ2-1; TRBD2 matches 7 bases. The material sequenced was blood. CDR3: CASKGTTQSNEQFF. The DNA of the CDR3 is TGTGCCAGTAAAGGGACTACCCAAAGCAATGAGCAGTTCTTC.